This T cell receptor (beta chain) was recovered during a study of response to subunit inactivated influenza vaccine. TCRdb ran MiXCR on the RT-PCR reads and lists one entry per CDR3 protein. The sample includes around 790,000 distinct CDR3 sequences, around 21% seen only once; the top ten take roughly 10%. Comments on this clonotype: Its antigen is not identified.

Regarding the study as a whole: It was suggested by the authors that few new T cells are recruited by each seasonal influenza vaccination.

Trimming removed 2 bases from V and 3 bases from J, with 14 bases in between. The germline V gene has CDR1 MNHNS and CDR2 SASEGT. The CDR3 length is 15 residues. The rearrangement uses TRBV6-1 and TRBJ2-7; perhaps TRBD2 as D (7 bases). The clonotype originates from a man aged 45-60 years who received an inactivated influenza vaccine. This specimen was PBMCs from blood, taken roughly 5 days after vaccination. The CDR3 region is CASSEIGGDIYEQYF. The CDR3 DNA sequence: TGTGCCAGCAGTGAAATTGGGGGGGACATCTACGAGCAGTACTTC.